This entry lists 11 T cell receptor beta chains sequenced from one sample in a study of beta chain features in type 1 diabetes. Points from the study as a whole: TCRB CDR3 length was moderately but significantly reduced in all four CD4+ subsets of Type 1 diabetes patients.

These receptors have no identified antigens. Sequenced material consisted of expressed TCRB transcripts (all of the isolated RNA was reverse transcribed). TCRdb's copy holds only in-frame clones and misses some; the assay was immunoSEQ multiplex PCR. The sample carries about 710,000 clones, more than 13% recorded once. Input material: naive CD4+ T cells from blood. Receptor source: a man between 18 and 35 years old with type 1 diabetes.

Written as DNA, the CDR3 is TGTGCCAGCAGTTACTCGACAGGGAACACAGATACGCAGTATTTT. It specifies CASSYSTGNTDTQYF. The rearrangement uses TRBV6-5 and TRBJ2-3; 7 nucleotides line up with TRBD1. This CDR3 is built from 15 residues. The J segment lost 2 bases and the V segment lost 0 bases, leaving 2 bases of the junction unmatched. Per the germline V gene, CDR1 is MNHEY and CDR2 is SVGAGI.

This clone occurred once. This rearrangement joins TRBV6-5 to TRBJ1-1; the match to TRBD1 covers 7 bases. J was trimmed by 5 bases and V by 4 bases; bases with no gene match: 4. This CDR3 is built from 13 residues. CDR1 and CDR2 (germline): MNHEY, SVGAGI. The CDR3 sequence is CASSSGGRTEAFF. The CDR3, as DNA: TGTGCCAGCAGTTCAGGGGGAAGGACTGAAGCTTTCTTT.

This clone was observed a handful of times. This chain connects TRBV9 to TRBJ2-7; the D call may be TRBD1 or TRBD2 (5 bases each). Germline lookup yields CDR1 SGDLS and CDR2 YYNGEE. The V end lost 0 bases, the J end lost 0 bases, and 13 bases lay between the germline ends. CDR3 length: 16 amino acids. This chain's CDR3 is CASSVDSAGTSYEQYF. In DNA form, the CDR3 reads TGTGCCAGCAGCGTAGATTCGGCAGGGACCTCCTACGAGCAGTACTTC.

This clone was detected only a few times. The CDR3, as DNA: TGTGCCAGCAGCTTAAATGCCGGCCCCTACGAGCAGTACTTC. Residues: CASSLNAGPYEQYF. The chain uses TRBV7-2 and TRBJ2-7; D remains unclear. Trimming cost V 2 bases and J 2 bases, with 10 bases left between them. The germline gives CDR1 SGHTA, CDR2 FQGNSA. This CDR3 spans 14 amino acids.

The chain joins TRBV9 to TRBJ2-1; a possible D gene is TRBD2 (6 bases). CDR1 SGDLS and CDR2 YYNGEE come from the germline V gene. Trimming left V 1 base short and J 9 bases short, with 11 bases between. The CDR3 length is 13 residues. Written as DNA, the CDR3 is TGTGCCAGCAGCGTAACCGCCGGGAGTGAGCAGTTCTTC. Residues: CASSVTAGSEQFF.

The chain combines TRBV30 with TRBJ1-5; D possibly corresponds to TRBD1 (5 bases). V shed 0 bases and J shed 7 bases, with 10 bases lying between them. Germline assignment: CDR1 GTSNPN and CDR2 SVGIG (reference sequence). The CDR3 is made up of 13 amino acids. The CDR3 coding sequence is TGTGCCTGGAGTGTACAGGACGGGCAGCCCCAGCATTTT. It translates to CAWSVQDGQPQHF.

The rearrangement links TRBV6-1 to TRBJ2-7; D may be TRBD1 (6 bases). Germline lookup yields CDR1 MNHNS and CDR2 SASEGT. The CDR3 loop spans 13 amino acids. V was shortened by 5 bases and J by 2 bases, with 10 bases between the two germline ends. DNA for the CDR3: TGTGCCAGCAGTCCGCGGACAGCCTACGAGCAGTACTTC. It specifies CASSPRTAYEQYF.

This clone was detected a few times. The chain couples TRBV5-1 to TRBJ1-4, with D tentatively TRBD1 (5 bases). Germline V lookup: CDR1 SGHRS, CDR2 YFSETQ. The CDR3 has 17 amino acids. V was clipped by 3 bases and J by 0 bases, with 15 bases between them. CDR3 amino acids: CASSSTTAAATNEKLFF. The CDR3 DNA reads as TGCGCCAGCAGCTCAACGACAGCCGCTGCAACTAATGAAAAACTGTTTTTT.

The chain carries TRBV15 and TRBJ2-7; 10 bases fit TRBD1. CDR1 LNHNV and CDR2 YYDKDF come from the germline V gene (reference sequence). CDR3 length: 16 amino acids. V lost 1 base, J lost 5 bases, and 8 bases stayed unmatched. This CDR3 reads CATSRGVGQGSHEQYF. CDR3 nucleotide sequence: TGTGCCACCAGCAGAGGTGTGGGACAGGGGTCCCACGAGCAGTACTTC.

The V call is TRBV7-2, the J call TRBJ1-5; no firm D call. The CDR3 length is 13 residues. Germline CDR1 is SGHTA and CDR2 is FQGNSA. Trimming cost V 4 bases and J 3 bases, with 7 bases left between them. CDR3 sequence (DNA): TGTGCCAGCAGCTGGGATGTCAATCAGCCCCAGCATTTT. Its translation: CASSWDVNQPQHF. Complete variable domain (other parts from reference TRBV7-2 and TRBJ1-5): GAGVSQSPSNKVTEKGKDVELRCDPISGHTALYWYRQSLGQGLEFLIYFQGNSAPDKSGLPSDRFSAERTGGSVSTLTIQRTQQEDSAVYLCASSWDVNQPQHFGDGTRLSIL.

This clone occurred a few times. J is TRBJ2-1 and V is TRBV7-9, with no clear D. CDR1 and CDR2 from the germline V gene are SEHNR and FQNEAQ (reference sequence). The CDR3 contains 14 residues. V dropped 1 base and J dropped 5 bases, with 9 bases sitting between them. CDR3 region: CASSLVGQHNEQFF. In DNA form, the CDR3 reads TGTGCCAGCAGCTTAGTGGGCCAGCACAATGAGCAGTTCTTC. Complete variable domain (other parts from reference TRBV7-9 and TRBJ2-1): DTGVSQNPRHKITKRGQNVTFRCDPISEHNRLYWYRQTLGQGPEFLTYFQNEAQLEKSRLLSDRFSAERPKGSFSTLEIQRTEQGDSAMYLCASSLVGQHNEQFFGPGTRLTVL.